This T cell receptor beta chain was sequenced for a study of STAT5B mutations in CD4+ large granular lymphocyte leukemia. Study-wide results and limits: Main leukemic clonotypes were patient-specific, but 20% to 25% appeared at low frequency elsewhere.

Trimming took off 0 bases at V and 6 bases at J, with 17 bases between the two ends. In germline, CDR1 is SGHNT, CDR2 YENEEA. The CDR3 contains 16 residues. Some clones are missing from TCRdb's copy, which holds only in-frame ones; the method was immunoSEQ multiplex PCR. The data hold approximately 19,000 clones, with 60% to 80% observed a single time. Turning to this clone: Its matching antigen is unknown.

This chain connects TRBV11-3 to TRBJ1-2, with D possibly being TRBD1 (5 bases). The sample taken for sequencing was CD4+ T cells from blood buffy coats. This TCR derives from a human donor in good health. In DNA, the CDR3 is TGTGCCAGCAGCTTAGAGGTACCGGAGCGAGGGGATGGCTACACCTTC. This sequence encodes CASSLEVPERGDGYTF.